These T cell receptor beta chains were read from a single sample in a study of PD-L1 blockade in urothelial cancer. TCRdb's copy holds only in-frame clones and misses some; the assay was immunoSEQ multiplex PCR. The sample carries some 75,000 clones, around 93% recorded once. This specimen was PBMCs, taken around atezolizumab (anti-PD-L1) treatment. These receptor sequences come from a woman of 80 years or more with urothelial cancer. Each CDR3 is given with its conserved first and last residue. D genes are given only for firm matches. Expanded clones are given a class, and other clones once, few, many or no size at all.

j_call d_call v_call clone_size cdr3_nt cdr3_aa
TRBJ1-1 - TRBV6-1 - TGTGCCAGCAGTGAACCTCGGACAACCCTGAACACTGAAGCTTTCTTT CASSEPRTTLNTEAFF
TRBJ2-4 TRBD2 TRBV28 - TGTGCCAGCAGTTCGCAGGGCGGGGGCAAAAACATTCAGTACTTC CASSSQGGGKNIQYF
TRBJ2-7 TRBD1 TRBV27 - TGTGCCAGCAGCCTCCGACAGGGGGCTGACGAGCAGTACTTC CASSLRQGADEQYF
TRBJ1-5 TRBD1 TRBV18 - TGTGCCAGCTCACCGGGTATAACAGGGGTACAGCCCCAGCATTTT CASSPGITGVQPQHF
TRBJ2-7 TRBD2 TRBV27 - TGTGCCAGCGCAATCACTAGCGGGACCTACGAGCAGTACTTC CASAITSGTYEQYF
TRBJ2-7 TRBD1 TRBV29-1 - TGCAGCGTTGAAGAAGTCCGGGACAGGGTTCCGTACTTC CSVEEVRDRVPYF
TRBJ1-1 - TRBV11-1 once TGTGCCAGCAGCCGGGACATAAGTGAAGCTTTCTTT CASSRDISEAFF
TRBJ2-2 TRBD2 TRBV28 - TGTGCCAGCATTATCGGCGGGAGGGCCGACACCGGGGAGCTGTTTTTT CASIIGGRADTGELFF
TRBJ2-7 - TRBV28 - TGTGCCAGCCTGTCCTACGAGCAGTACTTC CASLSYEQYF
TRBJ2-7 TRBD2 TRBV5-5 - TGTGCCAGCAGCTTGGGGACTAGCGGGAGTTACGAGCAGTACTTC CASSLGTSGSYEQYF